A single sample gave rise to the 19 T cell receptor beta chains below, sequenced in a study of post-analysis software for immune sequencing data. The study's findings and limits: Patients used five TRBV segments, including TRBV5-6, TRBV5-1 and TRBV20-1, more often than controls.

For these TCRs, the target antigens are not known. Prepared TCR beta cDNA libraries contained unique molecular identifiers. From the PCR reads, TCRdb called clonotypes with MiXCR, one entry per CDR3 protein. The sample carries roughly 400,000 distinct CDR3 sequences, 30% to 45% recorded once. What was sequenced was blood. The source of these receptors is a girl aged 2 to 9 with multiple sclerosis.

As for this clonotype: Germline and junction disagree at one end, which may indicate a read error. CDR3 in amino acids: CASSFVPGRSSGANVRTF. The CDR3 region has the DNA TGTGCCAGCAGTTTCGTGCCGGGACGGAGCTCTGGGGCCAACGTCCGGACTTTC. The chain uses TRBV12-3 or TRBV12-4 and TRBJ2-6; D tentatively reads TRBD1 or TRBD2 (5 bases each). There are 18 residues in the CDR3.

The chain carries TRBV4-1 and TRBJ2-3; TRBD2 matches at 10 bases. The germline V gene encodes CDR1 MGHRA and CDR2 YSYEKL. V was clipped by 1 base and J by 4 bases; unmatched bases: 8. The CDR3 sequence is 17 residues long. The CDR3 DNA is TGCGCCAGCAGCCAAGGAGGGCTAGCGGGAGTAGCAGATACGCAGTATTTT. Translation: CASSQGGLAGVADTQYF.

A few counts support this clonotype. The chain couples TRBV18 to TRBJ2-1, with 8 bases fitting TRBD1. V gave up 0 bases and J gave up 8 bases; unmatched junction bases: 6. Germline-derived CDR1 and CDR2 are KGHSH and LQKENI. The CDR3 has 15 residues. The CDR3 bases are TGTGCCAGCTCACCACCAGGACAGGGTATCGATGAGCAGTTCTTC. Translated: CASSPPGQGIDEQFF.

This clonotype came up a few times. CDR3: CASSLEGFPPQYF. The CDR3 nucleotides read TGTGCCAGCAGTTTGGAGGGATTCCCGCCCCAGTACTTC. This rearrangement joins TRBV28 to TRBJ2-5; TRBD2 is a possible D gene (6 bases). The CDR3 loop spans 13 amino acids. Germline CDR1 and CDR2: MDHEN and SYDVKM. V was pared by 3 bases and J by 9 bases, with 14 bases between.

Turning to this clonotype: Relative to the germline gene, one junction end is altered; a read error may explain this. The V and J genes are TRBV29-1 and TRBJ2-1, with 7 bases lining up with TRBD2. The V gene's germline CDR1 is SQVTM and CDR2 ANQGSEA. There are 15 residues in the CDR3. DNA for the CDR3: TGCAGCGTTGCCCCCCGCAGCGGGACTTACAGTGAGCAGTTCTTC. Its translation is CSVAPRSGTYSEQFF.

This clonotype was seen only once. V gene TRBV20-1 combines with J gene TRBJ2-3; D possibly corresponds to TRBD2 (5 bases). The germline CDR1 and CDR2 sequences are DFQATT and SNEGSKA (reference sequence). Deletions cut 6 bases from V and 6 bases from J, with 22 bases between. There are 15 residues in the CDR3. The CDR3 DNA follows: TGCAGTGCAAGAAGAAGCGGAGATTTCAGGGATACGCAGTATTTT. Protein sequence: CSARRSGDFRDTQYF.

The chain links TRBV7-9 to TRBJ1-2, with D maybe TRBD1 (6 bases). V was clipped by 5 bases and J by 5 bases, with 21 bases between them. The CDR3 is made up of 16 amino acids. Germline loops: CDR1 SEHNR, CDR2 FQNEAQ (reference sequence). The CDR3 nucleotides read TGTGCCAGCAGCCTAGGTTGGACGGGGGGCGAATATGGCTACACCTTC. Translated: CASSLGWTGGEYGYTF.

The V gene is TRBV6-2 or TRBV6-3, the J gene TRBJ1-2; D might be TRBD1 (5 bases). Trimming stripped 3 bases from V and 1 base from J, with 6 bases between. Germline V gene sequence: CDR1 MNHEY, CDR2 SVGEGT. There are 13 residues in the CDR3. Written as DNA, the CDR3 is TGTGCCAGCAGTTATGACAGTAACTATGGCTACACCTTC. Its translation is CASSYDSNYGYTF.

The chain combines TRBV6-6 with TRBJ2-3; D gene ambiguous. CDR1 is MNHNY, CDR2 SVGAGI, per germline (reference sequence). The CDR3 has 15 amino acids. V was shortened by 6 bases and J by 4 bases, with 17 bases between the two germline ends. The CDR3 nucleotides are TGTGCCAGCAGCCACGATGGATCCGAGGCAGATACGCAGTATTTT. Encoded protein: CASSHDGSEADTQYF.

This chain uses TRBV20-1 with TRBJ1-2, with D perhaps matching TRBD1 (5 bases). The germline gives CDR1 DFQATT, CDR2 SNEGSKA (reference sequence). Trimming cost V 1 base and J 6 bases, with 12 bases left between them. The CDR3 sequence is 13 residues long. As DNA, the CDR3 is TGCAGTGCTAGAGCTCAAGGGGAGGATGGCTACACCTTC. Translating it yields CSARAQGEDGYTF.

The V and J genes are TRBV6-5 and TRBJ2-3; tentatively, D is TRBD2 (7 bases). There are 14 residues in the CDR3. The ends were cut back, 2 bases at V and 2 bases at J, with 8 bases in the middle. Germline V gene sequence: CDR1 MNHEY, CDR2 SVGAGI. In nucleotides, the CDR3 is TGTGCCAGCAGTTACGCGGGGGCCACAGATACGCAGTATTTT. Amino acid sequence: CASSYAGATDTQYF.

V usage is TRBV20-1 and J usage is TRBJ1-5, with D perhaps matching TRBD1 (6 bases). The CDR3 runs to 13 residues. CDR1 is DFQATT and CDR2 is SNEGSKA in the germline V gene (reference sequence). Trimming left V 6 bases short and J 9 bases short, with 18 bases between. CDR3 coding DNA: TGCAGTGCCCGGGACCAGGGGAATACGCCCCAGCATTTT. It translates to CSARDQGNTPQHF.

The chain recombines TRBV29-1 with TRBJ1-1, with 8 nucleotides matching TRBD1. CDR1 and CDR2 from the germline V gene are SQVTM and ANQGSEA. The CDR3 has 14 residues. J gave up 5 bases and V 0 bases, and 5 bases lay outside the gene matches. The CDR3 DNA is TGCAGCGTTGAAGAGACAGGGGTGGGTACTGAAGCTTTCTTT. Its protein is CSVEETGVGTEAFF. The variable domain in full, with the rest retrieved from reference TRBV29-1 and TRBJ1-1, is SAVISQKPSRDICQRGTSLTIQCQVDSQVTMMFWYRQQPGQSLTLIATANQGSEATYESGFVIDKFPISRPNLTFSTLTVSNMSPEDSSIYLCSVEETGVGTEAFFGQGTRLTVV.

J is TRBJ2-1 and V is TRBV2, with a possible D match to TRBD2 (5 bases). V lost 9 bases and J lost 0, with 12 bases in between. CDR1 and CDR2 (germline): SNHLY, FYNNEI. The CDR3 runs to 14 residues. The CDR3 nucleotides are TGTGCCAGAGAGGGTCAGAGCTCCTACAATGAGCAGTTCTTC. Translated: CAREGQSSYNEQFF.

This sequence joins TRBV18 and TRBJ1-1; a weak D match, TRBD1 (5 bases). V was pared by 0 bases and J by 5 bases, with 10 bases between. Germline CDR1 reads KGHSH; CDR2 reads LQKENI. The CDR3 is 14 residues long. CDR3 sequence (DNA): TGTGCCAGCTCACCACCTTCAGGGTGGACTGAAGCTTTCTTT. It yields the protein CASSPPSGWTEAFF.

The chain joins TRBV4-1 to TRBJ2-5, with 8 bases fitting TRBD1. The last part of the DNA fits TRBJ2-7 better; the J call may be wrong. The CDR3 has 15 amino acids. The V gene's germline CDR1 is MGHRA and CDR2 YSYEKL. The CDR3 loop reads CASSPTGARPGEQYF. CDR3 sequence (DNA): TGCGCCAGCAGCCCGACAGGGGCGAGACCTGGCGAGCAGTACTTC.

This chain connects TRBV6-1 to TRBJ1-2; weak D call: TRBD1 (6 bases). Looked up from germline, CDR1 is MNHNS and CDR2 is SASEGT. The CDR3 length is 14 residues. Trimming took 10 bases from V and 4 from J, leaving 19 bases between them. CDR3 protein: CANNQGGGTYGYTF. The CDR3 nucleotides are TGTGCCAACAACCAAGGGGGGGGGACCTATGGCTACACCTTC.

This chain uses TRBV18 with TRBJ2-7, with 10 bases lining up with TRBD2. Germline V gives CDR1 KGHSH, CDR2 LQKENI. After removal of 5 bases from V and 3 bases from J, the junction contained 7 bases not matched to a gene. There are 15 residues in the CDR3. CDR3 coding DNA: TGTGCCAGCTCATCGTCTAGCGGGAGTCTCTACGAGCAGTACTTC. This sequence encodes CASSSSSGSLYEQYF.

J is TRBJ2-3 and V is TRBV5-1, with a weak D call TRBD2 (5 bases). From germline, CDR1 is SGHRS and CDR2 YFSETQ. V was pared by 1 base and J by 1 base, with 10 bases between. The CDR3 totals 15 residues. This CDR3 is CASSLSGVGTDTQYF. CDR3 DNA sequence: TGCGCCAGCAGCTTGTCCGGGGTTGGCACAGATACGCAGTATTTT.